This TCR beta chain was retrieved from a study of T-cell memory formation after mild COVID-19. Study at large: The two donors had largely donor-specific TCR clusters. Study-level points and caveats: Some SARS-CoV-2-responding clones were already detected in memory before infection. What remained unconfirmed was the SARS-CoV-2 specificity of second-wave clones peaking on day 37.

UMIs and sample barcodes were carried by the TCR alpha and TCR beta cDNA libraries that 5'RACE produced using constant-segment primers. Using its own MiXCR run on the 5' RACE reads, TCRdb lists one record per CDR3 protein. The data show about 560,000 distinct CDR3 sequences, 17% seen once. Notes on this clonotype: What it binds is not known.

CDR3 length: 13 amino acids. V lost 3 bases and J 7 bases, leaving 13 bases between the germline ends. From germline, CDR1 is SGHRS and CDR2 YFSETQ. Sequencing was carried out using PBMCs or a T cell subset sorted from them (not recorded which). This chain connects TRBV5-1 to TRBJ1-1, with a tentative D call TRBD1 (6 bases). The TCR comes from an adult woman who had mild COVID-19 (a few samples of this study predate the infection). Cell type and time point are not known. The CDR3 loop reads CASSSRQVGEAFF. The CDR3 DNA follows: TGCGCCAGCAGCTCGAGACAGGTTGGTGAAGCTTTCTTT.